The 32 T cell receptor beta chains presented below share a single source sample, sequenced in a study of T cells after yellow fever vaccination. Each CDR3 protein gets one entry after TCRdb re-called the 5' RACE reads with MiXCR. The sample lists 500,000 to 650,000 distinct CDR3 sequences; more than 9% were seen once. This specimen consisted of PBMCs, obtained on the day of the yellow fever booster vaccination. These TCRs come from a man younger than 40 who received the YFV17D yellow fever vaccine.

This clonotype has more than one count but fewer than ten. This chain connects TRBV12-3 or TRBV12-4 to TRBJ1-6; D perhaps matches TRBD1 (6 bases). The CDR3 totals 15 residues. V lost 6 bases, J lost 8 bases, and 17 bases lay in between. The CDR3 DNA sequence: TGTGCCAGCAGGGGGGCCCTAGACTACGATTCACCCCTCCACTTT. Translated, it gives CASRGALDYDSPLHF.

This clonotype was seen at least ten times. This chain joins TRBV7-3 and TRBJ2-1, with a tentative D call TRBD2 (6 bases). Per germline, CDR1 SGHTA and CDR2 FQGTGA. This CDR3 comprises 12 residues. With 0 bases removed from V and 11 bases from J, the gap between germline ends came to 8 bases. CDR3 residues: CASSLTSGQQFF. The CDR3 DNA sequence: TGTGCCAGCAGCTTAACTAGCGGTCAGCAGTTCTTC.

This clonotype appeared a few times. The rearrangement joins TRBV6-1 to TRBJ2-7; tentatively, D is TRBD2 (5 bases). Germline-derived CDR1 and CDR2 are MNHNS and SASEGT. The CDR3 consists of 16 residues. V was shortened by 3 bases and J by 2 bases, with 17 bases between the two germline ends. The CDR3 nucleotides read TGTGCCAGCAGTGATGGTGGCAGTAACGGGGCCTACGAGCAGTACTTC. It specifies CASSDGGSNGAYEQYF.

This clonotype was observed a handful of times. This chain joins TRBV5-8 and TRBJ1-4, with 10 bases identical to TRBD1. The CDR3 is made up of 14 amino acids. The junction had 5 bases not matched to a gene; V was cut back by 5 bases and J by 7 bases. The germline CDR1 and CDR2 sequences are SGHTS and YDEGEE. The CDR3 DNA reads as TGTGCCAGCAGAGCTCGGACAGGGGGTGAAAAACTGTTTTTT. It encodes CASRARTGGEKLFF.

This clonotype has a count of ten or more. The chain combines TRBV7-2 with TRBJ2-5, with 11 bases identical to TRBD2. V lost 10 bases to trimming and J lost 4 bases; unmatched junction nucleotides: 11. Germline V gene lookup returns CDR1 SGHTA and CDR2 FQGNSA. This CDR3 contains 15 residues. The CDR3 nucleotides read TGTGCCACGACGGCAGGGCTAGCGGGAGGAGAGACCCAGTACTTC. The encoded protein is CATTAGLAGGETQYF.

The chain joins TRBV5-4 to TRBJ2-1; 8 bases match TRBD2. Germline V lookup: CDR1 SGHNT, CDR2 YYREEE (reference sequence). V dropped 6 bases and J dropped 0; count of bases not matched to a gene: 5. The CDR3 loop spans 15 amino acids. The CDR3 sequence is CASILGTSSYNEQFF. Written as DNA, the CDR3 is TGTGCCAGCATCCTGGGGACTAGCTCCTACAATGAGCAGTTCTTC.

This clonotype was counted many times. This sequence joins TRBV11-3 and TRBJ2-3, with D uncertain. Trimming took off 3 bases at V and 4 bases at J, with 8 bases between the two ends. CDR3 length equals 13 residues. CDR1 is SGHNT and CDR2 is YENEEA in the germline V gene. The DNA of the CDR3 is TGTGCCAGCAGCTTTAATGTCGCAGATACGCAGTATTTT. Its protein product is CASSFNVADTQYF.

The chain couples TRBV20-1 to TRBJ2-7; no clear D. V lost 0 bases to trimming and J lost 0 bases, with 15 bases between them. Per germline, CDR1 DFQATT and CDR2 SNEGSKA (reference sequence). The CDR3 has 16 amino acids. In DNA form, the CDR3 reads TGCAGTGCTAGAGATTTGCCGGGTCTAGACTCCTACGAGCAGTACTTC. Its translation is CSARDLPGLDSYEQYF.

This chain joins TRBV9 and TRBJ2-7, with D possibly being TRBD1 (6 bases). V dropped 3 bases and J dropped 2 bases, with 15 bases sitting between them. Per the germline V gene, CDR1 is SGDLS and CDR2 is YYNGEE. The CDR3 covers 15 residues. The CDR3 nucleotides read TGTGCCAGCAGCGCAACCGGGACATCAACCTACGAGCAGTACTTC. Translated, it gives CASSATGTSTYEQYF.

This clonotype was seen repeatedly, ten times or more. The chain has TRBV12-3 or TRBV12-4 and TRBJ1-5; unclear D gene. This CDR3 spans 14 amino acids. Trimming took off 5 bases at V and 0 bases at J, with 8 bases between the two ends. The CDR3: CASSTGDSNQPQHF. CDR3 DNA: TGTGCCAGCAGTACCGGGGATAGCAATCAGCCCCAGCATTTT.

The rearrangement joins TRBV7-2 to TRBJ1-5, with TRBD1 as a possible D gene (6 bases). The germline V and J ends were trimmed by 1 base and 11 bases, with 12 bases remaining between them. The CDR3 extends over 13 amino acids. In germline, CDR1 is SGHTA, CDR2 FQGNSA. The CDR3 loop reads CASSLEGSGAQHF. In nucleotides, the CDR3 is TGTGCCAGCAGCTTAGAGGGGTCAGGGGCCCAGCATTTT.

The gene calls are TRBV6-1 and TRBJ1-5, with D tentatively TRBD1 (5 bases). This CDR3 comprises 15 residues. Germline-derived CDR1 and CDR2 are MNHNS and SASEGT. The V gene lost 5 bases and the J gene lost 2 bases, with 13 bases spanning the gap. CDR3 bases: TGTGCCAGCAGTCCGGCCCCGGGGGGCAATCAGCCCCAGCATTTT. Translation: CASSPAPGGNQPQHF.

This clonotype was detected many times. J is TRBJ2-1 and V is TRBV5-1; no definite D call. Per germline, CDR1 SGHRS and CDR2 YFSETQ. This CDR3 is built from 14 residues. Deletions cut 0 bases from V and 7 bases from J, with 11 bases between. The CDR3 sequence: CASSLEPARNEQFF. Written as DNA, the CDR3 is TGCGCCAGCAGCTTGGAACCGGCCAGGAATGAGCAGTTCTTC.

The chain is built from TRBV6-4 and TRBJ2-4; D is tentatively TRBD1 or TRBD2 (5 bases each). This CDR3 is built from 17 residues. V lost 0 bases to trimming and J lost 0 bases, with 12 bases between them. Germline CDR1 and CDR2: MRHNA and SNTAGT. The DNA for the CDR3 is TGTGCCAGCAGTGACTCCCGGGACCCGGTAGCCAAAAACATTCAGTACTTC. This translates into CASSDSRDPVAKNIQYF.

Here the CDR3 DNA reads TGTGCCAGCAGAGCGGTTCCTTTCCGGGCGACTAGCGGGAGGGAAGAGACCCAGTACTTC. Residues: CASRAVPFRATSGREETQYF. This chain uses TRBV6-4 with TRBJ2-5; 14 positions agree with TRBD2. The ends lost 6 bases at V and 3 bases at J; junction bases unmatched: 18. This CDR3 contains 20 residues. CDR1 is MRHNA, CDR2 SNTAGT, per germline.

This clonotype was recorded at least ten times. V is TRBV15 and J is TRBJ2-2, with D hard to call. Trimming stripped 3 bases from V and 3 bases from J, with 8 bases between. Germline V gene data show CDR1 as LNHNV and CDR2 as YYDKDF (reference sequence). The length of the CDR3 is 14 residues. CDR3 DNA sequence: TGTGCCACCAGCAGGGGGTTTGACACCGGGGAGCTGTTTTTT. This translates into CATSRGFDTGELFF.

This clonotype was counted only a few times. The chain carries TRBV7-9 and TRBJ1-2; TRBD1 aligns across 9 bases. V was pared by 3 bases and J by 4 bases, with 3 bases of the junction left unmatched. The CDR3 totals 14 residues. Germline CDR1 reads SEHNR; CDR2 reads FQNEAQ (reference sequence). Here the CDR3 reads CASSFSTGGYGYTF. The CDR3, as DNA: TGTGCCAGCAGCTTTTCGACAGGGGGCTATGGCTACACCTTC.

Only a few counts were recorded for this clonotype. This chain links TRBV20-1 with TRBJ2-3; 12 bases align to TRBD1. Germline lookup yields CDR1 DFQATT and CDR2 SNEGSKA (reference sequence). The CDR3 is made up of 15 amino acids. After removal of 8 bases from V and 5 bases from J, the junction contained 11 bases not matched to a gene. CDR3 in DNA: TGCAGTACAAAGAGGGACAGGGGGCTTGGAGATACGCAGTATTTT. It encodes CSTKRDRGLGDTQYF.

This clonotype has just a few counts. The chain links TRBV20-1 to TRBJ1-5; D uncertain. Per germline, CDR1 DFQATT and CDR2 SNEGSKA (reference sequence). This CDR3 comprises 15 residues. Trimming cost V 2 bases and J 0 bases, with 11 bases left between them. The CDR3 nucleotides are TGCAGTGCTAGAAGAATCTCTTATAGCAATCAGCCCCAGCATTTT. Translating gives CSARRISYSNQPQHF.

The chain joins TRBV12-3 or TRBV12-4 to TRBJ2-3; TRBD2 agrees at 13 bases. V gave up 6 bases and J gave up 8 bases; unmatched junction bases: 8. The CDR3 is made up of 15 amino acids. Written as DNA, the CDR3 is TGTGCCAGCAGAATCGGACTAGCGGGAGCGGCTACGCAGTATTTT. It translates to CASRIGLAGAATQYF.

The chain combines TRBV7-2 with TRBJ2-1; 10 positions match TRBD2. Germline CDR1 SGHTA, CDR2 FQGNSA. The ends lost 5 bases at V and 5 bases at J; junction bases unmatched: 6. CDR3 length: 15 amino acids. The CDR3 coding sequence is TGTGCCAGCAGCCTGGGACTAGCGTATAACAATGAGCAGTTCTTC. The encoded protein is CASSLGLAYNNEQFF.

In its sample, this clonotype was seen a few times. This chain uses TRBV3-1 with TRBJ2-6; the match to TRBD1 covers 7 bases. The J segment lost 0 bases and the V segment lost 4 bases, leaving 6 bases of the junction unmatched. The CDR3 spans 17 residues. Germline CDR1 reads LGHDT; CDR2 reads YNNKEL (reference sequence). Here the CDR3 DNA reads TGTGCCAGCAGCCCTCGGGACAGAATCTCTGGGGCCAACGTCCTGACTTTC. This translates into CASSPRDRISGANVLTF.

This clonotype was observed a handful of times. The rearrangement uses TRBV12-3 or TRBV12-4 and TRBJ1-1; TRBD1 matches at 12 bases. The V and J ends lost 3 bases and 6 bases, in that order; junction bases with no gene match: 11. This CDR3 comprises 17 residues. The CDR3 is CASSLGGTGGSMSEAFF. As DNA, the CDR3 is TGTGCCAGCAGTTTGGGCGGGACAGGGGGCAGTATGTCTGAAGCTTTCTTT.

The J gene is TRBJ2-3, the V gene TRBV20-1, with D maybe TRBD2 (6 bases). The CDR3 loop spans 14 amino acids. The germline V gene encodes CDR1 DFQATT and CDR2 SNEGSKA (reference sequence). V was clipped by 1 base and J by 4 bases, with 12 bases between them. In nucleotides, the CDR3 is TGCAGTGCTAGAGCGGGAGTTGGCGCAGATACGCAGTATTTT. Translating it yields CSARAGVGADTQYF.

This clonotype was seen a few times. This chain connects TRBV12-3 or TRBV12-4 to TRBJ2-4; D remains unclear. V lost 3 bases to trimming and J lost 0 bases, with 9 bases between them. The CDR3 covers 15 residues. CDR3 loop: CASSFSRAAKNIQYF. The CDR3 bases are TGTGCCAGCAGTTTTAGTCGGGCAGCCAAAAACATTCAGTACTTC.

This clonotype was seen only a few times. Its ends do not fully match the called genes, so a read error is possible. The gene calls are TRBV30 and TRBJ1-1; 7 bases match TRBD1. Germline CDR1 GTSNPN, CDR2 SVGIG (reference sequence). The CDR3 sequence is 13 residues long. CDR3 in DNA: TGTGCCAGGAGTCGGACAGGTTACACTGAAGCTTTCTTT. It specifies CARSRTGYTEAFF.

The chain joins TRBV5-1 to TRBJ2-3, with D unresolved. V lost 0 bases and J lost 6, with 14 bases in between. This CDR3 is built from 15 residues. Germline CDR1 SGHRS, CDR2 YFSETQ. The CDR3 nucleotides are TGCGCCAGCAGCTTGGAGGGCACTCCGGGCGATACGCAGTATTTT. Translating gives CASSLEGTPGDTQYF.

The chain employs TRBV12-3 or TRBV12-4 and TRBJ2-1; no definite D call. The CDR3 spans 14 residues. Trimming removed 2 bases at V and 0 bases at J, with 5 bases between. Written as DNA, the CDR3 is TGTGCCAGCAGTTTAACTTGCTCCTACAATGAGCAGTTCTTC. Residues: CASSLTCSYNEQFF.

The chain recombines TRBV5-4 with TRBJ2-1, with D uncertain. Per germline, CDR1 SGHNT and CDR2 YYREEE (reference sequence). Trimming shortened V by 1 base and J by 6 bases, and 14 bases separated the two germline ends. The CDR3 covers 15 residues. CDR3 bases: TGTGCCAGCAGCTTGTCCACGATGTCCCCCAATGAGCAGTTCTTC. Encoded protein: CASSLSTMSPNEQFF.

The chain is built from TRBV20-1 and TRBJ2-7; D call uncertain. V was cut by 0 bases and J by 2 bases, with 11 bases left in between. The CDR3 covers 14 residues. The germline CDR1 and CDR2 sequences are DFQATT and SNEGSKA (reference sequence). The CDR3 reads CSARDLGEPYEQYF. In nucleotides, the CDR3 is TGCAGTGCTAGAGATCTGGGCGAGCCCTACGAGCAGTACTTC.

The table lists this clonotype with many counts. This sequence joins TRBV4-3 and TRBJ2-4, with TRBD2 matching 7 bases. J was trimmed by 4 bases and V by 4 bases; bases with no gene match: 10. The CDR3 extends over 16 amino acids. Germline V gene lookup returns CDR1 LGHNA and CDR2 YSLEER. CDR3 sequence: CASSPSWAGEKNIQYF. CDR3 DNA: TGCGCCAGCAGCCCCTCCTGGGCGGGAGAGAAAAACATTCAGTACTTC.

The V call is TRBV14, the J call TRBJ2-3; 8 bases are shared with TRBD2. The CDR3 extends over 17 amino acids. CDR1 SGHDN and CDR2 FVKESK come from the germline V gene. J lost 5 bases, V lost 0 bases, and 10 bases had no gene match. CDR3 region: CASSQEMSRAGGDTQYF. The CDR3 region has the DNA TGTGCCAGCAGCCAAGAGATGTCCCGGGCGGGAGGAGATACGCAGTATTTT.